This T cell receptor beta chain emerged from a study of vaccination effects on CD4 cells after COVID-19. Overall study context: Post-vaccine sampling occurred a median 72 days after the second dose.

General observations from the study: Marked clonal contraction of infection- and vaccine-induced clones was seen late after vaccination.

Prior to sequencing, the ViraFEST assay stimulated PBMC with viral peptide pools, which expanded the antigen-specific CD4+ T cells. Subsequent to a culture period of nine to ten days, CD4+ T cells were isolated. Participants were vaccinated with two doses of either the BNT162b2 or mRNA-1273 vaccine. Each culture well received over 1.5 million PBMC. These cells were then cultured in IMDM with about 9.1 IU/ml IL-2 and 9.5 to 10 ug/ml peptides. Data came from immunoSEQ multiplex PCR; TCRdb stores just in-frame clones and leaves some out. The table lists approximately 16,000 clones, 70% of them singletons. Germline V lookup: CDR1 SGDLS, CDR2 YYNGEE. The CDR3 sequence is 18 residues long. J was trimmed by 0 bases and V by 3 bases; bases with no gene match: 11. On this clone: The antigen remains unidentified.

This sequence was found in a human donor who received a COVID-19 vaccine. The source was CD4+ T cells from PBMCs cultured with SARS-CoV-2 spike peptides, collected after COVID-19 vaccination. This rearrangement joins TRBV9 to TRBJ2-1, with 8 positions matching TRBD2. In DNA form, the CDR3 reads TGTGCCAGCAGCGCACCCTCCGGGGGGGCGACCTCCTACAATGAGCAGTTCTTC. This codes for CASSAPSGGATSYNEQFF.